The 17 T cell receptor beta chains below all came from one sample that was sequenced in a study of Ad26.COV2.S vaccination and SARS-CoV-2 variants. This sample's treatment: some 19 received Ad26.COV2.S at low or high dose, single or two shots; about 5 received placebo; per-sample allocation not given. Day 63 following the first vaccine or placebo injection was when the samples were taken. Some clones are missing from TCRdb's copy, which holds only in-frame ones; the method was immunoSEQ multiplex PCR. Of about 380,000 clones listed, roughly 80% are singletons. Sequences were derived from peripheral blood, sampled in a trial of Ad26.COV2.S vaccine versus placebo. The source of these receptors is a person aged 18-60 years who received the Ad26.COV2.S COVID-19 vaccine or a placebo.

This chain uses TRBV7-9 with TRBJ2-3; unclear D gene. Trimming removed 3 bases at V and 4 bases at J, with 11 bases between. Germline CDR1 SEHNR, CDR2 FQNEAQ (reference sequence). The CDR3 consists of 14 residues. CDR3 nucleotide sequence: TGTGCCAGCAGCTTCGGCCCGAACCCAGATACGCAGTATTTT. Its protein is CASSFGPNPDTQYF.

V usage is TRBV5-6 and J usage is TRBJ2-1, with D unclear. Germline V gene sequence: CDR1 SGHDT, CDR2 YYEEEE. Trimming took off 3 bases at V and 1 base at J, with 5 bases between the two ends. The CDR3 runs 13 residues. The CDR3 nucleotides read TGTGCCAGCAGCTCCCTATCCTACAATGAGCAGTTCTTC. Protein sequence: CASSSLSYNEQFF.

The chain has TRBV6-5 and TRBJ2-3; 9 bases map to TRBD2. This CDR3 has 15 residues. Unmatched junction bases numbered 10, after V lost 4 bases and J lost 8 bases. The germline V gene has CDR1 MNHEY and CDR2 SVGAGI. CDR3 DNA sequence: TGTGCCAGCAGTTTCCCTAGCGGGGCCAGCGGTACGCAGTATTTT. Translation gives CASSFPSGASGTQYF.

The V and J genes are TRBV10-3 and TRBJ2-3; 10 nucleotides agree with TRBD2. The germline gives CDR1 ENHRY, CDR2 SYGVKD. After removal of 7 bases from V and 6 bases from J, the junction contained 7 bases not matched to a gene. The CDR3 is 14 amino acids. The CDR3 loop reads CAITSGGASDTQYF. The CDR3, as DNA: TGTGCCATCACGAGCGGGGGGGCTTCTGATACGCAGTATTTT.

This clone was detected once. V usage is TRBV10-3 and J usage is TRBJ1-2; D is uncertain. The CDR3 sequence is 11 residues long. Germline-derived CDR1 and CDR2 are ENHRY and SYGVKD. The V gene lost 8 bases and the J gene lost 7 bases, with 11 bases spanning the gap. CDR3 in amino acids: CAILEGRGYTF. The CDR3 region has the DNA TGTGCCATCTTGGAAGGTCGTGGCTACACCTTC.

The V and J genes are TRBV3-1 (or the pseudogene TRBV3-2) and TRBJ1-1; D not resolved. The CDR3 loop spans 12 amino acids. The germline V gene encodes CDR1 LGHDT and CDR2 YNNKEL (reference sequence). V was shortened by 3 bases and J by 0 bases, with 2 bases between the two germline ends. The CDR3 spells CASSHLNTEAFF. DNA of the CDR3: TGTGCCAGCAGCCACTTGAACACTGAAGCTTTCTTT.

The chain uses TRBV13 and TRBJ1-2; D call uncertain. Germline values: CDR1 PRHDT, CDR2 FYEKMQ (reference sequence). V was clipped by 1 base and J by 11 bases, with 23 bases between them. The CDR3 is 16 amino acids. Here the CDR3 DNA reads TGTGCCAGCAGCTTAGAAGAGGTGAGGATCGACTCCGGGTACACCTTC. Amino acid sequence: CASSLEEVRIDSGYTF. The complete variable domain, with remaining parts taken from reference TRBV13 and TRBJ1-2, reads AAGVIQSPRHLIKEKRETATLKCYPIPRHDTVYWYQQGPGQDPQFLISFYEKMQSDKGSIPDRFSAQQFSDYHSELNMSSLELGDSALYFCASSLEEVRIDSGYTFGSGTRLTVV.

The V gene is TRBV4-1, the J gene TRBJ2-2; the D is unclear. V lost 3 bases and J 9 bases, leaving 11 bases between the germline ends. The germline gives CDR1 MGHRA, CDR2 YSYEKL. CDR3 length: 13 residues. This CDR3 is CASSQGMGWELFF. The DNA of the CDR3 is TGCGCCAGCAGCCAGGGGATGGGTTGGGAGCTGTTTTTT.

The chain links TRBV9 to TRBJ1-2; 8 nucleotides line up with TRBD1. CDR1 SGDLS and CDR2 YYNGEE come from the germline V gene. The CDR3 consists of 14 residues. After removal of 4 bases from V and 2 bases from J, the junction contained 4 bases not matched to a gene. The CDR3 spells CASSPSGGNYGYTF. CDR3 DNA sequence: TGTGCCAGCAGCCCCTCAGGGGGCAACTATGGCTACACCTTC.

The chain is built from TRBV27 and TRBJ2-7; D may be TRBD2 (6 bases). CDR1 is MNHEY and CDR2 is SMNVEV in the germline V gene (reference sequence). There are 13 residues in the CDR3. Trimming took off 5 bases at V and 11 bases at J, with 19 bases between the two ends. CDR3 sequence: CASSLRGPTKEYF. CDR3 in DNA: TGTGCCAGCAGTCTGCGGGGTCCGACAAAGGAGTACTTC.

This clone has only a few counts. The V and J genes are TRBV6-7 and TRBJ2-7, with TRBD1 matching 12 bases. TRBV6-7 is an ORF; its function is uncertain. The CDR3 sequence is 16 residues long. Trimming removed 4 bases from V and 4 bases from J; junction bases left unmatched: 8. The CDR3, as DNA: TGTGCCAGCAGTTTCTTATCGGGACAGGGGGCGTACGAGCAGTACTTC. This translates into CASSFLSGQGAYEQYF.

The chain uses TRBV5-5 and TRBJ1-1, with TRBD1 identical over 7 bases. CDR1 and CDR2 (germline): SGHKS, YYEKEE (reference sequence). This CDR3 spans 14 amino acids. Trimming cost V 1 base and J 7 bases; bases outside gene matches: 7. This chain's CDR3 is CASSLYKGAGEAFF. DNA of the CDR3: TGTGCCAGCAGCTTGTATAAGGGGGCAGGTGAAGCTTTCTTT.

The DNA of the CDR3 is TGTGCCAGCAGCCCCCCCGGACAGCCTAACTATGGCTACACCTTC. It yields the protein CASSPPGQPNYGYTF. The chain links TRBV14 to TRBJ1-2; tentatively, D is TRBD1 (6 bases). The V and J ends lost 4 bases and 0 bases respectively, with 12 bases between them. Per the germline V gene, CDR1 is SGHDN and CDR2 is FVKESK. The CDR3 contains 15 residues.

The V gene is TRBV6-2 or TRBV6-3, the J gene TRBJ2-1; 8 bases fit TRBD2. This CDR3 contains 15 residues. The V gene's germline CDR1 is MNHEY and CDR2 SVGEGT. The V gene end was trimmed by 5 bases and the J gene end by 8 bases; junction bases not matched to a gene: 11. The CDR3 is CASSEILGLAHEQFF. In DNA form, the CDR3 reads TGTGCCAGCAGTGAGATTCTTGGACTAGCCCATGAGCAGTTCTTC.

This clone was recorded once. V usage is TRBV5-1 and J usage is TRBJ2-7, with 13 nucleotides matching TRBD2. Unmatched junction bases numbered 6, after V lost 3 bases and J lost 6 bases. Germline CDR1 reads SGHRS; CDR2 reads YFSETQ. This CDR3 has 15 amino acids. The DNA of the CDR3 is TGCGCCAGCAGCTCCCCGGGACTAGCGGGACGCGAGCAGTACTTC. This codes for CASSSPGLAGREQYF.

For the CDR3, the DNA is TGTGCCAGCTCACCTCCGGGACAATCCTACGAGCAGTACTTC. Translated, it gives CASSPPGQSYEQYF. The chain joins TRBV18 to TRBJ2-7, with D tentatively TRBD1 (6 bases). This CDR3 comprises 14 residues. Trimming shortened V by 3 bases and J by 1 base, and 10 bases separated the two germline ends. Germline CDR1 and CDR2: KGHSH and LQKENI.

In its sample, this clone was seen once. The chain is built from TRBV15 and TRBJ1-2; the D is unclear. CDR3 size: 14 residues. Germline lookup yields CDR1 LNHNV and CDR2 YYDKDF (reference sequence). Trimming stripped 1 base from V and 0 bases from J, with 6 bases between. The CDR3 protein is CATSRVPSNYGYTF. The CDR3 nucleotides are TGTGCCACCAGCAGAGTTCCGTCTAACTATGGCTACACCTTC.